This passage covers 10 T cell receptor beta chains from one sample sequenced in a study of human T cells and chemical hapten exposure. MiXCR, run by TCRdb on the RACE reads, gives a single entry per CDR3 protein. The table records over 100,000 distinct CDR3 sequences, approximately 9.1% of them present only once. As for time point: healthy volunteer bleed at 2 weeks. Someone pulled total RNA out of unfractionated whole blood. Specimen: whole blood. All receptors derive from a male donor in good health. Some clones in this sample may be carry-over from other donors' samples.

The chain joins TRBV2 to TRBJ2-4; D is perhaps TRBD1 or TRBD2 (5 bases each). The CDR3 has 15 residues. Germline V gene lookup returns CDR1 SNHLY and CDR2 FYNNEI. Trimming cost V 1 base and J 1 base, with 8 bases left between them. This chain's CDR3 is CASSEGGLAKNIQYF. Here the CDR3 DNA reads TGTGCCAGCAGTGAAGGGGGGTTGGCCAAAAACATTCAGTACTTC.

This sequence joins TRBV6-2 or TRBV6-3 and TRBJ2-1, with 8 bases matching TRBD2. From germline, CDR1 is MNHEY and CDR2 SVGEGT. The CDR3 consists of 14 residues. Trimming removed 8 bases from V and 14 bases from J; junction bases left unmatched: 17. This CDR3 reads CASQYGASGLRKFF. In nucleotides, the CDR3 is TGTGCCAGCCAGTATGGGGCTAGCGGGCTCCGAAAGTTCTTC.

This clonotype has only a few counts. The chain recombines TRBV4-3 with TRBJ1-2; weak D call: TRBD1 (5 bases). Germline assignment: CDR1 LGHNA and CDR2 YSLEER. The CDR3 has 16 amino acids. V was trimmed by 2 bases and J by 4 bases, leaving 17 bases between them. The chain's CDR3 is CASSQPRRGWAYGYTF. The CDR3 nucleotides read TGCGCCAGCAGCCAACCTAGGAGGGGCTGGGCCTATGGCTACACCTTC.

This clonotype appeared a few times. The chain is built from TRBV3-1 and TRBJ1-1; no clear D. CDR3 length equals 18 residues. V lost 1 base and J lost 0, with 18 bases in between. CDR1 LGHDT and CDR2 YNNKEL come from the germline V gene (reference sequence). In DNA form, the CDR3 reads TGTGCCAGCAGCCAAGCCCGGGCTTTTGGGCGACTGAACACTGAAGCTTTCTTT. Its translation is CASSQARAFGRLNTEAFF.

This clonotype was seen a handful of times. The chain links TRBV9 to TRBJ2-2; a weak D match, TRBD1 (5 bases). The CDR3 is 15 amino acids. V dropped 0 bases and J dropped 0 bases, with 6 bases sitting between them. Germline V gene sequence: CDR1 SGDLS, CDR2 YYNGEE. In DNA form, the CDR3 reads TGTGCCAGCAGCGTAGGACAGACGAACACCGGGGAGCTGTTTTTT. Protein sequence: CASSVGQTNTGELFF.

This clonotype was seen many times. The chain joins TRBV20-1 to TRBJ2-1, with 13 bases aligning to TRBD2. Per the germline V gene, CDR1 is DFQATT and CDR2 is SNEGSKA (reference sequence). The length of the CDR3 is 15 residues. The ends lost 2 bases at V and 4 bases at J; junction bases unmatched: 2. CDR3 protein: CSARRLAGGYNEQFF. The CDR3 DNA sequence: TGCAGTGCTAGACGACTAGCGGGAGGATACAATGAGCAGTTCTTC.

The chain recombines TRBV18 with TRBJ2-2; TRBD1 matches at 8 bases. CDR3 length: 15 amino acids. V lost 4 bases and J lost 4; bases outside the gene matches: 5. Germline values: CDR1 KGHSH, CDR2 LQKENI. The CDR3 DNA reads TGTGCCAGCTCACTCCGGACAGGGATCACCGGGGAGCTGTTTTTT. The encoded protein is CASSLRTGITGELFF.

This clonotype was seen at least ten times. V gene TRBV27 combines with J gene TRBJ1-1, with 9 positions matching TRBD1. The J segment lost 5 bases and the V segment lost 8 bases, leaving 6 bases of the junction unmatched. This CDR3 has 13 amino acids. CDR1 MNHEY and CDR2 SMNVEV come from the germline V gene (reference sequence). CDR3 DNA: TGTGCCAGCCGAGGACAGGGGTATACTGAAGCTTTCTTT. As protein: CASRGQGYTEAFF.

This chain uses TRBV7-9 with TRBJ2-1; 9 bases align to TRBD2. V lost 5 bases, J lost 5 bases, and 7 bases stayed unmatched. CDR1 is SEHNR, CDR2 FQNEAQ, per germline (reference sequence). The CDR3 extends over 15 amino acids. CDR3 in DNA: TGTGCCAGCAGCCCCCGAGCTAGCGGGAACAATGAGCAGTTCTTC. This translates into CASSPRASGNNEQFF. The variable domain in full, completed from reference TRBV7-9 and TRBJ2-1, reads DTGVSQNPRHKITKRGQNVTFRCDPISEHNRLYWYRQTLGQGPEFLTYFQNEAQLEKSRLLSDRFSAERPKGSFSTLEIQRTEQGDSAMYLCASSPRASGNNEQFFGPGTRLTVL.

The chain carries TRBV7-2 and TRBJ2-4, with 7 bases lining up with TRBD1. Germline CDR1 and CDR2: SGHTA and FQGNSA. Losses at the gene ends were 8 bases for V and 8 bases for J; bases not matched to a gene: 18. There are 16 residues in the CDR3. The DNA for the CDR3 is TGTGCCAGCCTCCCGCGTCTGGGACAGAGGGCAGACATTCAGTACTTC. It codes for CASLPRLGQRADIQYF.